What follows are 3 T cell receptor beta chains derived from one specimen sequenced in a study of cytomegalovirus exposure and HLA in healthy donors. Both 60 Vbeta primers and 13 Jbeta primers went into the PCR. TCRdb's table, derived via immunoSEQ multiplex PCR, lists solely in-frame clones and lacks some. The sample has around 120,000 clones, roughly 80% seen once. The sequenced sample consisted of PBMCs. The source is a man in his sixties in good health and CMV-seropositive.

The rearrangement uses TRBV11-2 and TRBJ2-1, with TRBD1 matching over 7 bases. From germline, CDR1 is SGHAT and CDR2 FQNNGV. The CDR3 is 15 residues long. The V segment lost 5 bases and the J segment 6 bases; nucleotides outside the gene matches: 10. CDR3 in amino acids: CASSPRQGRSNEQFF. The CDR3 DNA follows: TGTGCCAGCAGCCCACGACAGGGAAGGTCCAATGAGCAGTTCTTC.

The rearrangement joins TRBV30 to TRBJ2-7; the match to TRBD1 covers 9 bases. Per the germline V gene, CDR1 is GTSNPN and CDR2 is SVGIG (reference sequence). The CDR3 is 18 residues long. V gave up 0 bases and J gave up 0 bases; unmatched junction bases: 12. The CDR3: CAWSVQGAGWGNSYEQYF. In nucleotides, the CDR3 is TGTGCCTGGAGTGTACAGGGGGCGGGGTGGGGCAACTCCTACGAGCAGTACTTC.

Only one count was recorded for this clone. The chain carries TRBV7-9 and TRBJ1-2, with D maybe TRBD1 (6 bases). Germline V gene sequence: CDR1 SEHNR, CDR2 FQNEAQ (reference sequence). Trimming took off 4 bases at V and 3 bases at J, with 15 bases between the two ends. The CDR3 covers 15 residues. CDR3 sequence: CASSSTGGGHYGYTF. The DNA for the CDR3 is TGTGCCAGCAGCTCAACGGGAGGGGGGCACTATGGCTACACCTTC.